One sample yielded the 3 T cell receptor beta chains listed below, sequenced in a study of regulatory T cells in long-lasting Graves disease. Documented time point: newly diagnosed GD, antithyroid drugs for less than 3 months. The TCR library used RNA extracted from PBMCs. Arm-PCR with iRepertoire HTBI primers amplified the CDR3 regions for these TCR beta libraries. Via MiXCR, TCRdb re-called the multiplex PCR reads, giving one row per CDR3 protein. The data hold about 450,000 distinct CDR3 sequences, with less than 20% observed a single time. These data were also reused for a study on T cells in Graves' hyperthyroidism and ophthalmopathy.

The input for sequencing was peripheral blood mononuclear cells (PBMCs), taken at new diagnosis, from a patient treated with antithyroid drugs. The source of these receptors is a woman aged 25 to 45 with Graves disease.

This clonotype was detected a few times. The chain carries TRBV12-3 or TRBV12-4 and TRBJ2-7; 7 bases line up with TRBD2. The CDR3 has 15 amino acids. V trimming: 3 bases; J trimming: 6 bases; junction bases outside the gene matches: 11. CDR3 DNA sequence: TGTGCCAGCAGTTTCCGCGGGAGCCGTGAGTCCGAGCAGTACTTC. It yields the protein CASSFRGSRESEQYF.

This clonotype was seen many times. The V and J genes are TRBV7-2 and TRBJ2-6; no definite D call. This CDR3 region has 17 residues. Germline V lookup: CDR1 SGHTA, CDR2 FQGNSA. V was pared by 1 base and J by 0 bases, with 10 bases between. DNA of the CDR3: TGTGCCAGCAGCTTAGTATCCAGAACCTCTGGGGCCAACGTCCTGACTTTC. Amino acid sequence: CASSLVSRTSGANVLTF.

For the CDR3, the DNA is TGTGCCAGCAGTCTTTATCGTGAAGAGCACGATGGCTACACCTTC. It is translated as CASSLYREEHDGYTF. The chain recombines TRBV2 with TRBJ1-2; D remains ambiguous. Germline V gene sequence: CDR1 SNHLY, CDR2 FYNNEI. The CDR3 loop spans 15 amino acids. The V and J ends lost 5 bases and 6 bases respectively, with 19 bases between them. The variable domain in full, completed from reference TRBV2 and TRBJ1-2, reads EPEVTQTPSHQVTQMGQEVILRCVPISNHLYFYWYRQILGQKVEFLVSFYNNEISEKSEIFDDQFSVERPDGSNFTLKIRSTKLEDSAMYFCASSLYREEHDGYTFGSGTRLTVV.